A single sample is the source of the 25 T cell receptor beta chains below, sequenced in a study of blood T cell repertoires in COVID-19. The data were produced by immunoSEQ multiplex PCR, yet TCRdb's version contains in-frame clones alone and is incomplete. The sample includes about 99,000 clones, around 84% of them seen just once. Source material: peripheral blood. The receptors come from a man aged 65-85 years with active or convalescent COVID-19.

This sequence joins TRBV6-5 and TRBJ2-5, with a weak D call TRBD1 (7 bases). Trimming removed 7 bases from V and 4 bases from J, with 19 bases in between. Germline V CDR1 and CDR2: MNHEY, SVGAGI. This CDR3 has 15 amino acids. CDR3 coding DNA: TGTGCCAGCATCCCAAGAGGGCAGGGGGGAGAGACCCAGTACTTC. This gives the protein CASIPRGQGGETQYF.

This clone occurred once. The chain joins TRBV9 to TRBJ2-5; weak D call: TRBD2 (6 bases). This CDR3 comprises 19 residues. Germline V CDR1 and CDR2: SGDLS, YYNGEE. V was pared by 0 bases and J by 4 bases, with 25 bases between. The CDR3 DNA is TGTGCCAGCAGCGTAGCTACCGGGGGTCGCGGGGCCGGGGGAGAGACCCAGTACTTC. Translated: CASSVATGGRGAGGETQYF.

This clone was recorded a few times. Sequence at one end of the junction differs from germline and may be a read error. The chain has TRBV11-2 and TRBJ2-7; 7 bases agree with TRBD2. The CDR3 is 17 amino acids. CDR1 SGHAT and CDR2 FQNNGV come from the germline V gene. DNA for the CDR3: TGTGCCAGCAGCCCGCAGGTCGACTTAAGACTAGCTAGGGGCCCACACTTC. Residues: CASSPQVDLRLARGPHF.

The chain recombines TRBV18 with TRBJ1-3; D gene unclear. The V end lost 0 bases, the J end lost 1 base, and 10 bases lay between the germline ends. Germline loops: CDR1 KGHSH, CDR2 LQKENI. The CDR3 length is 16 residues. CDR3 in DNA: TGTGCCAGCTCACCACCGGAGATACGTTCTGGAAACACCATATATTTT. Its protein is CASSPPEIRSGNTIYF.

The chain links TRBV18 to TRBJ1-2; tentative D call: TRBD1 (5 bases). V was shortened by 6 bases and J by 2 bases, with 16 bases between the two germline ends. CDR3 length equals 15 residues. CDR1 KGHSH and CDR2 LQKENI come from the germline V gene. CDR3 in amino acids: CASSRLDSQNYGYTF. The CDR3 region has the DNA TGTGCCAGCTCCCGTCTAGACAGTCAGAACTATGGCTACACCTTC.

The rearrangement uses TRBV2 and TRBJ1-5; D is uncertain. Per the germline V gene, CDR1 is SNHLY and CDR2 is FYNNEI. Between the trimmed V and J ends, which lost 3 bases and 1 base, there was a span of 7 bases. CDR3 length: 14 amino acids. CDR3 sequence reads: CASSDSGSNQPQHF. CDR3 nucleotides: TGTGCCAGCAGTGATTCGGGGAGCAATCAGCCCCAGCATTTT.

The chain carries TRBV3-1 (or the pseudogene TRBV3-2) and TRBJ1-1; possible D gene TRBD1, 6 bases. Trimming took off 1 base at V and 3 bases at J, with 15 bases between the two ends. This CDR3 is built from 16 residues. Germline loops: CDR1 LGHDT, CDR2 YNNKEL (reference sequence). The CDR3 loop reads CASSQGRRGADTEAFF. The CDR3 coding sequence is TGTGCCAGCAGCCAAGGGAGGCGGGGGGCCGACACTGAAGCTTTCTTT.

The CDR3 loop reads CASSLGPGGPQHF. In DNA form, the CDR3 reads TGTGCCAGCAGCTTGGGACCTGGCGGGCCCCAGCATTTT. The chain joins TRBV5-6 to TRBJ1-5, with no clear D. Germline CDR1 is SGHDT and CDR2 is YYEEEE. Deletions cut 0 bases from V and 9 bases from J, with 10 bases between. This CDR3 has 13 residues.

The chain couples TRBV24-1 to TRBJ2-3, with 8 bases aligning to TRBD1. V was clipped by 4 bases and J by 0 bases; unmatched bases: 8. The CDR3 consists of 17 residues. CDR1 is KGHDR, CDR2 SFDVKD, per germline. The CDR3 nucleotides are TGTGCCACCAGTGACAGTGGGACAGGAGCTAGCACAGATACGCAGTATTTT. Translation: CATSDSGTGASTDTQYF.

This chain uses TRBV5-1 with TRBJ2-1; D unclear. The germline CDR1 and CDR2 sequences are SGHRS and YFSETQ. V was cut by 0 bases and J by 7 bases, with 5 bases left in between. The CDR3 spans 12 residues. The CDR3 loop is CASSLVANEQFF. CDR3 in DNA: TGCGCCAGCAGCTTGGTAGCAAATGAGCAGTTCTTC.

Only a few counts were recorded for this clone. Within the sample, other DNA sequences also encode this same CDR3. The chain couples TRBV7-9 to TRBJ1-1, with D uncertain. Germline-derived CDR1 and CDR2 are SEHNR and FQNEAQ (reference sequence). The germline V and J ends were trimmed by 6 bases and 1 base, with 9 bases remaining between them. The CDR3 has 13 amino acids. Here the CDR3 DNA reads TGTGCCAGCAGTTACACAGCGAACACTGAAGCTTTCTTT. It translates to CASSYTANTEAFF.

The CDR3 DNA reads as TGTGCCAGCAGTTTATCCGAGGGTAGAAACGAGCAGTACTTC. It encodes CASSLSEGRNEQYF. This chain links TRBV28 with TRBJ2-7; possible D gene TRBD2, 5 bases. The V end lost 1 base, the J end lost 5 bases, and 12 bases lay between the germline ends. This CDR3 spans 14 amino acids. CDR1 is MDHEN, CDR2 SYDVKM, per germline.

The J gene is TRBJ2-7, the V gene TRBV24-1; unclear D gene. Germline V lookup: CDR1 KGHDR, CDR2 SFDVKD. The CDR3 runs 15 residues. V was pared by 4 bases and J by 0 bases, with 12 bases between. The CDR3 sequence is CATSEQKQSSYEQYF. The CDR3, as DNA: TGTGCCACCAGTGAACAGAAACAGAGCTCCTACGAGCAGTACTTC.

The V gene is TRBV6-5, the J gene TRBJ1-6, with 9 bases aligning to TRBD1. With V trimmed by 6 bases and J by 9 bases, 9 bases remained unmatched. Germline assignment: CDR1 MNHEY and CDR2 SVGAGI. There are 15 residues in the CDR3. CDR3 DNA: TGTGCCAGCAGCCCCGGGACAGGGTTTACTTCACCCCTCCACTTT. It encodes CASSPGTGFTSPLHF.

The genes are TRBV28 and TRBJ2-7, with 8 bases identical to TRBD1. The junction had 11 bases not matched to a gene; V was cut back by 6 bases and J by 4 bases. Per germline, CDR1 MDHEN and CDR2 SYDVKM. The CDR3 totals 15 residues. CDR3 bases: TGTGCCAGCAGGCCCGACAGGGGATTGTTTTACGAGCAGTACTTC. This translates into CASRPDRGLFYEQYF.

The genes are TRBV5-1 and TRBJ1-4, with D maybe TRBD1 (6 bases). This CDR3 is built from 14 residues. In germline, CDR1 is SGHRS, CDR2 YFSETQ. With 1 base removed from V and 7 bases from J, the gap between germline ends came to 11 bases. The CDR3, as DNA: TGCGCCAGCAGCTTGACAGGGAATAGTGAAAAACTGTTTTTT. This translates into CASSLTGNSEKLFF.

The chain combines TRBV5-5 with TRBJ1-5; D gene unclear. The CDR3 loop spans 15 amino acids. V was trimmed by 2 bases and J by 5 bases, leaving 14 bases between them. The germline gives CDR1 SGHKS, CDR2 YYEKEE (reference sequence). The CDR3 region is CASSFDPRLYQPQHF. As DNA, the CDR3 is TGTGCCAGCAGCTTCGACCCAAGACTCTATCAGCCCCAGCATTTT.

V usage is TRBV4-1 and J usage is TRBJ2-7, with a tentative D call TRBD1 (5 bases). The CDR3 extends over 14 amino acids. V was pared by 1 base and J by 6 bases, with 13 bases between. The V gene's germline CDR1 is MGHRA and CDR2 YSYEKL. In DNA, the CDR3 is TGCGCCAGCAGCCAAGTTTTAGGGGTAGGCGAGCAGTACTTC. As protein: CASSQVLGVGEQYF.

This clone came up once. The rearrangement uses TRBV15 and TRBJ1-3; D is perhaps TRBD1 (6 bases). V was shortened by 9 bases and J by 1 base, with 22 bases between the two germline ends. CDR1 and CDR2 (germline): LNHNV, YYDKDF (reference sequence). The CDR3 has 17 amino acids. In nucleotides, the CDR3 is TGTGCCACAGGGGGTTCGGCGGCATACAGTTCTGGAAACACCATATATTTT. It is translated as CATGGSAAYSSGNTIYF.

V usage is TRBV2 and J usage is TRBJ2-3; TRBD2 agrees at 11 bases. CDR3 length: 18 amino acids. The V gene end was trimmed by 4 bases and the J gene end by 5 bases; junction bases not matched to a gene: 14. Germline assignment: CDR1 SNHLY and CDR2 FYNNEI. CDR3 nucleotides: TGTGCCAGCAGTGGATTTATGTTTAGCGGGGGGGCCCAAGATACGCAGTATTTT. It specifies CASSGFMFSGGAQDTQYF. The full variable domain, with the rest looked up from reference TRBV2 and TRBJ2-3, is EPEVTQTPSHQVTQMGQEVILRCVPISNHLYFYWYRQILGQKVEFLVSFYNNEISEKSEIFDDQFSVERPDGSNFTLKIRSTKLEDSAMYFCASSGFMFSGGAQDTQYFGPGTRLTVL.

The genes are TRBV28 and TRBJ2-3; a possible D gene is TRBD1 (5 bases). V was pared by 6 bases and J by 1 base, with 17 bases between. Germline V gene data show CDR1 as MDHEN and CDR2 as SYDVKM. The CDR3 is 16 residues long. As DNA, the CDR3 is TGTGCCAGCAGCTCAACAAATGGGGCCCGCACAGATACGCAGTATTTT. This encodes CASSSTNGARTDTQYF. The whole variable domain, remainder taken from reference TRBV28 and TRBJ2-3, is DVKVTQSSRYLVKRTGEKVFLECVQDMDHENMFWYRQDPGLGLRLIYFSYDVKMKEKGDIPEGYSVSREKKERFSLILESASTNQTSMYLCASSSTNGARTDTQYFGPGTRLTVL.

Comment on this clone: The sample has other DNA sequences that encode this CDR3 too. The V gene is TRBV5-4, the J gene TRBJ1-2; unclear D gene. Trimming removed 0 bases at V and 3 bases at J, with 12 bases between. The CDR3 extends over 15 amino acids. Germline-derived CDR1 and CDR2 are SGHNT and YYREEE (reference sequence). CDR3 DNA sequence: TGTGCCAGCAGCTTGGCAAAAACAGCTTACTATGGCTACACCTTC. As protein: CASSLAKTAYYGYTF.

The genes are TRBV19 and TRBJ1-4; D is uncertain. The V end lost 3 bases, the J end lost 5 bases, and 10 bases lay between the germline ends. The V gene's germline CDR1 is LNHDA and CDR2 SQIVND (reference sequence). The CDR3 is made up of 14 amino acids. The DNA for the CDR3 is TGTGCCAGTAGTATCGGTCACGAGAATGAAAAACTGTTTTTT. This gives the protein CASSIGHENEKLFF.

The chain combines TRBV6-5 with TRBJ1-5; TRBD1 matches 7 bases. The V segment lost 7 bases and the J segment 7 bases; nucleotides outside the gene matches: 7. The CDR3 runs to 13 residues. CDR1 and CDR2 (germline): MNHEY, SVGAGI. In nucleotides, the CDR3 is TGTGCCAGCATGGAGGGGGCCGGGCAGCCCCAGCATTTT. Its translation is CASMEGAGQPQHF.

In this sample, this clone turned up a few times. The chain links TRBV18 to TRBJ2-1, with TRBD2 matching over 9 bases. Per germline, CDR1 KGHSH and CDR2 LQKENI. Losses at the gene ends were 5 bases for V and 3 bases for J; bases not matched to a gene: 5. The CDR3 covers 15 residues. The CDR3 is CASSTRLAVYNEQFF. Written as DNA, the CDR3 is TGTGCCAGCTCAACTAGACTAGCGGTCTACAATGAGCAGTTCTTC.